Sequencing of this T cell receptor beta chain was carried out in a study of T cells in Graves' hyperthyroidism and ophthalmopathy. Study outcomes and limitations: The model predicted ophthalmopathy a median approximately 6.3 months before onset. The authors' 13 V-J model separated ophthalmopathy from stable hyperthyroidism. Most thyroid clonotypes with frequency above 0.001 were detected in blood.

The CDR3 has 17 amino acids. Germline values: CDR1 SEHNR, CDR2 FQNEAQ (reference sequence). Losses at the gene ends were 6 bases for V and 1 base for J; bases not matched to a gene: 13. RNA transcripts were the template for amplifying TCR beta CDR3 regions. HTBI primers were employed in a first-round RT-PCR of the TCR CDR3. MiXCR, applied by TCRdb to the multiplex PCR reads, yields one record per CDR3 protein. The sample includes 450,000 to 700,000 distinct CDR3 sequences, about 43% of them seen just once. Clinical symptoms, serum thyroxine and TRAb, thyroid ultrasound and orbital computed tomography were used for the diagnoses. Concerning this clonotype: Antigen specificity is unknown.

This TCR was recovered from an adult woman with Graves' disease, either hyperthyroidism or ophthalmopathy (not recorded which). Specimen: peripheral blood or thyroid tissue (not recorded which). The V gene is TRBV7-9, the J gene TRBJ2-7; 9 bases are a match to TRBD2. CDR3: CASSADSSGAKSYEQYF. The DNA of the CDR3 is TGTGCCAGCAGTGCAGATTCTAGCGGGGCAAAATCCTACGAGCAGTACTTC.